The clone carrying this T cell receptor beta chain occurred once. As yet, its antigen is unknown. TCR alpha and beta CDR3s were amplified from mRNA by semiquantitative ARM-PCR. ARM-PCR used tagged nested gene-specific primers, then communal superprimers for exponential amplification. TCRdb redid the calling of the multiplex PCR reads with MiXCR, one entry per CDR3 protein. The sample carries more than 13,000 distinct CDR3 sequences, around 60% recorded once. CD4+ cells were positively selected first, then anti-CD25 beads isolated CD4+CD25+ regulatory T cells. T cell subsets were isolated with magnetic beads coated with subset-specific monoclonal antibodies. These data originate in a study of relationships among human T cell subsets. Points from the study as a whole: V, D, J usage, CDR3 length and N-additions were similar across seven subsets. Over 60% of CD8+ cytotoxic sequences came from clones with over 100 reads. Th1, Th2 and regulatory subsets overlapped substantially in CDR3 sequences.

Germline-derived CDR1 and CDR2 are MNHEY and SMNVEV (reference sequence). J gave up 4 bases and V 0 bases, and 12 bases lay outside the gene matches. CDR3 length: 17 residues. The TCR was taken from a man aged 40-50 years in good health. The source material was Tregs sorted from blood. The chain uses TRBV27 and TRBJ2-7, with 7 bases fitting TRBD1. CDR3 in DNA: TGTGCCAGCAGTTTATCAGGGAAGCGACAGGGATCGTACGAGCAGTACTTC. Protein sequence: CASSLSGKRQGSYEQYF.